The 9 T cell receptor beta chains presented below share a single source sample, sequenced in a study of post-analysis software for immune sequencing data (dated by TCRdb to about 2015). The method was PCR. Sequencer: Illumina HiSeq 2500. To reduce PCR and sequencing biases, unique molecular identifiers were built into the TCR beta cDNA libraries. Starting from the raw public reads, TCRdb applied fastp trimming at Q25, assembled clones with MiXCR and retained in-frame beta chains. Every entry covers one CDR3 protein and lists the most common genes and DNA from its rows. The sample table lists approximately 360,000 distinct CDR3 sequences, about a third of them with a count of one. Of the sample, roughly an eighth is held by the ten largest clones. No antigen has been identified for these receptors. Points the paper makes about the study in general: Patients showed significantly higher frequencies than controls for roughly five TRBV segments, among them TRBV5-6, TRBV5-1 and TRBV20-1.

Sequenced input: blood. These receptors were collected from a girl between 5 and 17 years old with multiple sclerosis.

The CDR3 protein is CSVEWGGRYNEQYF. The CDR3, as DNA: TGCAGCGTTGAGTGGGGGGGCCGCTACAATGAGCAGTACTTC. The V gene is TRBV29-1, the J gene TRBJ2-5, with D perhaps TRBD2 (7 bases). The V end lost 3 bases, the J end lost 11 bases, and 22 bases lay between the germline ends. This CDR3 has 14 amino acids. Germline V CDR1 and CDR2: SQVTM, ANQGSEA.

The chain uses TRBV5-1 and TRBJ2-1, with 7 bases aligning to TRBD1. With 7 bases clipped from V and 6 bases from J, the junction kept 13 bases outside the gene matches. This CDR3 region has 15 residues. From germline, CDR1 is SGHRS and CDR2 YFSETQ. The CDR3 sequence is CASLLEPQGSNEQFF. CDR3 bases: TGCGCCAGCTTGCTGGAACCACAGGGGTCCAATGAGCAGTTCTTC.

This clonotype has a count of ten or more. V gene TRBV29-1 combines with J gene TRBJ2-1; 9 bases map to TRBD1. Germline CDR1 SQVTM, CDR2 ANQGSEA. With 7 bases clipped from V and 6 bases from J, the junction kept 13 bases outside the gene matches. The CDR3 consists of 15 residues. The CDR3 here is CSANGVGQGGNEQFF. Here the CDR3 DNA reads TGCAGCGCCAACGGTGTGGGACAGGGCGGCAATGAGCAGTTCTTC.

The chain joins TRBV5-1 to TRBJ2-5, with 8 bases matching TRBD2. Germline CDR1 is SGHRS and CDR2 is YFSETQ. The J segment lost 2 bases and the V segment lost 3 bases, leaving 6 bases of the junction unmatched. There are 15 residues in the CDR3. CDR3 in DNA: TGCGCCAGCAGCTCGGGGGGGGCCAGGCAAGAGACCCAGTACTTC. Translating gives CASSSGGARQETQYF.

The V gene is TRBV30, the J gene TRBJ1-2; D gene ambiguous. This CDR3 contains 12 residues. V was pared by 5 bases and J by 7 bases, with 14 bases between. CDR1 and CDR2 (germline): GTSNPN, SVGIG (reference sequence). The DNA for the CDR3 is TGTGCCTGGTCGGTAGGCTCTACTGGCTACACCTTC. Encoded protein: CAWSVGSTGYTF.

This clonotype came up a few times. The chain combines TRBV5-1 with TRBJ2-5; 9 bases fit TRBD1. Germline lookup yields CDR1 SGHRS and CDR2 YFSETQ. This CDR3 is 15 amino acids long. V was clipped by 4 bases and J by 2 bases; unmatched bases: 6. CDR3 amino acids: CASSTGTGLQETQYF. The CDR3 DNA is TGCGCCAGCAGCACCGGGACAGGGCTACAAGAGACCCAGTACTTC.

The chain employs TRBV9 and TRBJ2-6, with D uncertain. The germline V gene encodes CDR1 SGDLS and CDR2 YYNGEE. V lost 0 bases and J 0 bases, leaving 16 bases between the germline ends. This CDR3 contains 19 residues. The CDR3 DNA reads TGTGCCAGCAGCGTAGGCAGGATACTAACCTCCTCTGGGGCCAACGTCCTGACTTTC. Protein: CASSVGRILTSSGANVLTF.

CDR3 sequence reads: CASSLLGGTGGYEQYF. DNA for the CDR3: TGTGCCAGCAGTTTATTGGGCGGGACAGGGGGCTACGAGCAGTACTTC. The chain uses TRBV28 and TRBJ2-5, with 11 bases identical to TRBD1. The tail of the sequence fits TRBJ2-7 better, so the J call may be wrong. Germline V gene lookup returns CDR1 MDHEN and CDR2 SYDVKM. This CDR3 is built from 16 residues.

This clonotype occurred many times. V and J are TRBV7-6 and TRBJ2-7; D call uncertain. Germline V gives CDR1 SGHVS, CDR2 FNYEAQ. This CDR3 comprises 14 residues. Trimming left V 5 bases short and J 5 bases short, with 16 bases between. CDR3 nucleotide sequence: TGTGCCAGCAGCCGGCTGCCATTGGGGAACGAGCAGTACTTC. The encoded protein is CASSRLPLGNEQYF.